Shown below are 10 T cell receptor beta chains from a single sample sequenced in a study of blood T cell repertoires in COVID-19. TCRdb keeps only in-frame clones here, not all; method: immunoSEQ multiplex PCR. The sample comprises about 17,000 clones, roughly 87% of which are singletons, and about a quarter rests with the top ten. Sequences were obtained from peripheral blood. The receptors were sampled from a woman in her sixties or seventies with active COVID-19.

This chain connects TRBV11-3 to TRBJ2-3; D ambiguous. Germline lookup yields CDR1 SGHNT and CDR2 YENEEA. The V gene lost 5 bases and the J gene lost 0 bases, with 9 bases spanning the gap. This CDR3 comprises 14 residues. CDR3 nucleotide sequence: TGTGCCAGCAGCCTGAGCTATAGCACAGATACGCAGTATTTT. It yields the protein CASSLSYSTDTQYF.

The rearrangement links TRBV5-1 to TRBJ1-6; the D gene is possibly TRBD1 (6 bases). The V end was cut by 0 bases, the J end by 7 bases, with 11 bases between. The CDR3 extends over 15 amino acids. Germline V gene sequence: CDR1 SGHRS, CDR2 YFSETQ. The CDR3 region is CASSLAGGENSPLHF. The CDR3 DNA follows: TGCGCCAGCAGCTTGGCTGGGGGCGAGAATTCACCCCTCCACTTT.

The gene calls are TRBV7-9 and TRBJ2-1, with 10 bases matching TRBD2. Germline loops: CDR1 SEHNR, CDR2 FQNEAQ (reference sequence). The CDR3 spans 15 residues. J was trimmed by 4 bases and V by 6 bases; bases with no gene match: 6. In nucleotides, the CDR3 is TGTGCCAGCAGTTCTAGCGGGGGAGCTTACAATGAGCAGTTCTTC. Amino acids: CASSSSGGAYNEQFF.

This chain uses TRBV6-4 with TRBJ2-7, with TRBD1 matching over 7 bases. The CDR3 length is 18 residues. V lost 0 bases to trimming and J lost 4 bases; unmatched junction nucleotides: 15. Germline V gene data show CDR1 as MRHNA and CDR2 as SNTAGT. CDR3 DNA sequence: TGTGCCAGCAGTGACTCGACAAGTCACAGGGGCAGAGGGTACGAGCAGTACTTC. Encoded protein: CASSDSTSHRGRGYEQYF.

This clone was observed a handful of times. The chain recombines TRBV28 with TRBJ1-2; a weak D match, TRBD1 (6 bases). Trimming pared 2 bases from V and 0 bases from J, leaving 22 bases between. The CDR3 contains 19 residues. Germline CDR1 and CDR2: MDHEN and SYDVKM. CDR3 region: CASSLVQGLTFLANYGYTF. The CDR3 DNA reads TGTGCCAGCAGTTTAGTCCAGGGGCTAACCTTCTTAGCTAACTATGGCTACACCTTC.

With regard to this clone: Mismatch with germline at one junction end may stem from a read error. The chain couples TRBV28 to TRBJ1-2, with D possibly matching TRBD1 (5 bases). CDR1 is MDHEN, CDR2 SYDVKM, per germline. This CDR3 has 14 amino acids. The CDR3 bases are TGTGCCAGCATCACCCCCACGGTCCCGACAGCCGCTCACTTC. This codes for CASITPTVPTAAHF.

The chain joins TRBV3-1 (or the pseudogene TRBV3-2) to TRBJ2-7, with 8 bases lining up with TRBD1. With 5 bases clipped from V and 3 bases from J, the junction kept 6 bases outside the gene matches. In germline, CDR1 is LGHDT, CDR2 YNNKEL (reference sequence). The CDR3 contains 14 residues. The CDR3 reads CASSSRTGNYEQYF. In DNA form, the CDR3 reads TGTGCCAGCAGCTCCCGGACAGGGAACTACGAGCAGTACTTC.

V and J are TRBV30 and TRBJ2-7; TRBD2 matches 11 bases. CDR1 GTSNPN and CDR2 SVGIG come from the germline V gene (reference sequence). This CDR3 is 19 amino acids long. Trimming at V came to 4 bases and at J to 2 bases, leaving 19 bases not matched to a gene. The CDR3 spells CAWTSRRPSGRKLPYEQYF. The DNA for the CDR3 is TGTGCCTGGACCTCCCGAAGGCCTAGCGGGAGGAAGCTGCCCTACGAGCAGTACTTC.

This clone was found once. The chain has TRBV28 and TRBJ1-6; no clear D gene. CDR3 length: 15 amino acids. V gave up 6 bases and J gave up 11 bases, with 20 bases separating them. From germline, CDR1 is MDHEN and CDR2 SYDVKM. The CDR3: CASRPPSVTGTPLHF. The CDR3 DNA sequence: TGTGCCAGCAGGCCCCCTTCGGTGACGGGAACACCCCTCCACTTT. The whole variable domain, remainder taken from reference TRBV28 and TRBJ1-6, is DVKVTQSSRYLVKRTGEKVFLECVQDMDHENMFWYRQDPGLGLRLIYFSYDVKMKEKGDIPEGYSVSREKKERFSLILESASTNQTSMYLCASRPPSVTGTPLHFGNGTRLTVT.

The genes are TRBV5-1 and TRBJ1-1, with no clear D. V dropped 1 base and J dropped 2 bases, with 9 bases sitting between them. CDR3 length: 14 residues. Germline assignment: CDR1 SGHRS and CDR2 YFSETQ. CDR3 protein: CASSLYAGNTEAFF. CDR3 DNA sequence: TGCGCCAGCAGCTTGTACGCGGGAAACACTGAAGCTTTCTTT.